Each of the 9 T cell receptor beta chains below was sequenced from the same sample in a study of cytotoxic CD8 clonotypes in ibrutinib-treated CLL. Generated by immunoSEQ multiplex PCR, the TCRdb table keeps only in-frame clones and is missing some. The sample yields some 140,000 clones, 79% seen once. This specimen consisted of PBMCs, obtained after 12 months of ibrutinib treatment. The receptors stem from a human donor with chronic lymphocytic leukemia.

The rearrangement links TRBV29-1 to TRBJ2-5, with 12 bases that match TRBD2. V lost 0 bases, J lost 4 bases, and 9 bases stayed unmatched. From germline, CDR1 is SQVTM and CDR2 ANQGSEA. The CDR3 contains 17 residues. The CDR3 loop is CSVEEERTSGEGETQYF. The CDR3 nucleotides are TGCAGCGTTGAAGAAGAGCGGACTAGCGGGGAGGGAGAGACCCAGTACTTC.

The CDR3 sequence is CASSLVGLAGDNEQFF. The CDR3 DNA is TGCGCCAGCAGCTTGGTCGGACTAGCGGGAGACAATGAGCAGTTCTTC. The chain links TRBV5-1 to TRBJ2-1, with 13 positions matching TRBD2. Trimming removed 0 bases from V and 5 bases from J; junction bases left unmatched: 2. The CDR3 is 16 residues long. CDR1 is SGHRS and CDR2 is YFSETQ in the germline V gene. Combining the CDR3 with reference TRBV5-1 and TRBJ2-1 gives the whole variable domain KAGVTQTPRYLIKTRGQQVTLSCSPISGHRSVSWYQQTPGQGLQFLFEYFSETQRNKGNFPGRFSGRQFSNSRSEMNVSTLELGDSALYLCASSLVGLAGDNEQFFGPGTRLTVL.

This clone was recorded once. CDR3: CASSALTGGYTEAFF. In nucleotides, the CDR3 is TGTGCCAGCAGCGCTTTGACAGGGGGCTACACTGAAGCTTTCTTT. This rearrangement joins TRBV9 to TRBJ1-1; 10 bases map to TRBD1. Germline loops: CDR1 SGDLS, CDR2 YYNGEE. This CDR3 has 15 amino acids. Trimming took 3 bases from V and 3 from J; bases not matched to a gene: 5.

The chain couples TRBV5-6 to TRBJ2-7; D is unresolved. The CDR3 sequence is 12 residues long. The germline V gene encodes CDR1 SGHDT and CDR2 YYEEEE. The V end lost 4 bases, the J end lost 3 bases, and 8 bases lay between the germline ends. CDR3 coding DNA: TGTGCCAGCAGCGTGGACCGCTACGAGCAGTACTTC. Translated: CASSVDRYEQYF.

The chain couples TRBV27 to TRBJ1-2; TRBD1 is a possible D gene (6 bases). Deletions cut 6 bases from V and 4 bases from J, with 15 bases between. The CDR3 extends over 14 amino acids. Germline CDR1 reads MNHEY; CDR2 reads SMNVEV (reference sequence). CDR3: CASSLGRGGYGYTF. The DNA of the CDR3 is TGTGCCAGCAGCCTGGGCAGGGGTGGCTATGGCTACACCTTC.

The rearrangement uses TRBV6-4 and TRBJ2-2, with D maybe TRBD1 (6 bases). In germline, CDR1 is MRHNA, CDR2 SNTAGT. CDR3 length equals 18 residues. V was shortened by 7 bases and J by 0 bases, with 21 bases between the two germline ends. The CDR3 loop reads CASIGLSQDSANTGELFF. In nucleotides, the CDR3 is TGTGCCAGCATTGGGCTCTCTCAGGACAGCGCGAACACCGGGGAGCTGTTTTTT.

V usage is TRBV7-2 and J usage is TRBJ2-7, with TRBD2 identical over 16 bases. With V trimmed by 3 bases and J by 3 bases, 5 bases remained unmatched. CDR3 length equals 17 residues. Germline V gene lookup returns CDR1 SGHTA and CDR2 FQGNSA. The CDR3 region is CASSLGLAGGASYEQYF. In nucleotides, the CDR3 is TGTGCCAGCAGCTTGGGACTAGCGGGAGGGGCCAGCTACGAGCAGTACTTC. Looking up the rest from reference TRBV7-2 and TRBJ2-7 gives the full variable domain: GAGVSQSPSNKVTEKGKDVELRCDPISGHTALYWYRQSLGQGLEFLIYFQGNSAPDKSGLPSDRFSAERTGGSVSTLTIQRTQQEDSAVYLCASSLGLAGGASYEQYFGPGTRLTVT.

The CDR3 coding sequence is TGTGCCAGCAGCCCCCCAAGGTTGGTACGAGTCACCAATCAGCCCCAGCATTTT. It codes for CASSPPRLVRVTNQPQHF. The genes are TRBV25-1 and TRBJ1-5; the D is unclear. The germline gives CDR1 MGHDK, CDR2 SYGVNS. This CDR3 is 18 amino acids long. V shed 6 bases and J shed 3 bases, with 24 bases lying between them.

V and J are TRBV5-6 and TRBJ2-2; weak D call: TRBD2 (5 bases). Looked up from germline, CDR1 is SGHDT and CDR2 is YYEEEE. CDR3 length: 15 amino acids. The V and J ends lost 2 bases and 6 bases respectively, with 14 bases between them. The DNA of the CDR3 is TGTGCCAGCAGCTTTGGGCTAGCCTTAGCCGGGGAGCTGTTTTTT. Residues: CASSFGLALAGELFF.